A selection of T cell receptor beta chains follows, all from one sample in a study of metastatic and nonmetastatic thyroid tumors. TCRdb ran MiXCR on the PCR reads. The sample carries tens of thousands of clones, 12% recorded once. Sequencing was carried out using blood. The receptors originated from a male donor with papillary thyroid cancer or a benign thyroid nodule (not recorded which). Some clones in this sample may be carry-over from other donors' samples. Both conserved end residues are part of each CDR3. The D gene is left open where the match is weak.

v_call d_call cdr3_aa
TRBV5-6 - CASSLEGLAFF
TRBV12-3/TRBV12-4 TRBD1 CASSLRTGSTGELFF
TRBV3-1 TRBD1 CASSQGQGSLHF
TRBV7-2 - CASSLWRNQPQHF
TRBV20-1 TRBD2 CSARGGLAVSYEQYF
TRBV12-3/TRBV12-4 TRBD2 CASSWTSGRAGGETQYF
TRBV9 - CASSVGLTGELFF
TRBV19 TRBD1 CASSFPGQGVDGYTF
TRBV12-3/TRBV12-4 TRBD2 CASSRGTSGNEQFF
TRBV12-3/TRBV12-4 TRBD1 CASSLLTGGSGELFF
TRBV20-1 - CSALGLGGGQPQHF
TRBV5-1 TRBD2 CASSGSGRNEQYF
TRBV6-2/TRBV6-3 - CASSYPKAGSTEAFF
TRBV5-1 - CASSLQGGAGANVLTF
TRBV27 TRBD1 CASSITGTGVSLYYGYTF
TRBV28 TRBD1 CASSSRQGVFNSPLHF
TRBV4-1 - CASSQGLRVLGNTIYF
TRBV5-1 - CASSLAELNIQYF
TRBV3-1 - CASSHGPYGSPYEQYF
TRBV20-1 TRBD1 CSALTGTVNYGYTF